These 3 T cell receptor beta chains were sequenced from one sample in a study of OX40 agonist ivuxolimab in advanced cancers. Libraries were constructed by the immunoSEQ multiplex PCR assay. TCRdb retrieved this table from immuneACCESS and kept in-frame rearrangements only. Not all clones are present; in checked studies, unresolved V genes account for under half, and no reason is known for the remainder. The sample profile shows about 40,000 clones; roughly 88% of them were found once. The top ten hold more than 20% of the sample. The input for sequencing was CD4+ or CD8+ T cells sorted from blood, taken in a trial of the OX40 agonist ivuxolimab. Receptor source: an adult with an advanced solid tumor such as melanoma, head and neck, liver or kidney cancer.

The rearrangement uses TRBV15 and TRBJ2-3, with 8 bases that match TRBD1. Germline lookup yields CDR1 LNHNV and CDR2 YYDKDF (reference sequence). With 5 bases clipped from V and 6 bases from J, the junction kept 4 bases outside the gene matches. There are 13 residues in the CDR3. The CDR3 reads CATSGWTGDTQYF. The CDR3 DNA follows: TGTGCCACCAGCGGTTGGACAGGGGATACGCAGTATTTT.

The CDR3: CASSSSGLSYEQYF. Here the CDR3 DNA reads TGTGCCAGCAGTTCTAGCGGGCTCTCCTACGAGCAGTACTTC. J is TRBJ2-7 and V is TRBV6-6; 8 nucleotides align to TRBD2. The CDR3 has 14 residues. CDR1 MNHNY and CDR2 SVGAGI come from the germline V gene (reference sequence). V was clipped by 4 bases and J by 0 bases; unmatched bases: 2.

This chain joins TRBV4-1 and TRBJ2-3, with 9 bases lining up with TRBD2. The CDR3 extends over 17 amino acids. In germline, CDR1 is MGHRA, CDR2 YSYEKL. With 4 bases clipped from V and 5 bases from J, the junction kept 13 bases outside the gene matches. The CDR3 nucleotides read TGCGCCAGCAGCCCCTTGGGGGTAGCGGGAGTGTTAGATACGCAGTATTTT. This translates into CASSPLGVAGVLDTQYF.